The present TCR beta chain was sequenced within a study of blood T cell repertoires in COVID-19. In its sample, this clone was seen once. Repertoires were generated with immunoSEQ multiplex PCR, while TCRdb's copy carries only in-frame clones and drops some. The sample lists tens of thousands of clones, more than 75% occurring once. The CDR3 spans 13 residues. V shed 1 base and J shed 6 bases, with 6 bases lying between them. Germline V gene sequence: CDR1 LGHNA, CDR2 YSLEER. The TCR originated in a human donor with active COVID-19. The donor label of this sample is uncertain. The chain couples TRBV4-3 to TRBJ2-2; the D is unclear. The sequenced sample was peripheral blood. This CDR3 is CASSQGSAGELFF. As DNA, the CDR3 is TGCGCCAGCAGCCAAGGGTCGGCCGGGGAGCTGTTTTTT.